This T cell receptor beta chain came from a study of shared clonotypes between healthy human individuals. The method was immunoSEQ multiplex PCR; TCRdb's version includes in-frame clones alone and lacks a portion of them. The data show around 600,000 clones, roughly 96% seen once. Naive CD8 cells lacked CD45RO and underwent positive selection for CCR7, leaving out terminally differentiated effector memory CD45RA+ cells. The sequenced sample was naive CD8+ T cells sorted from blood. The sequence was obtained from a woman aged 25 to 45 in good health.

The CDR3 loop reads CASSEPSRNTEAFF. For the CDR3, the DNA is TGCGCCAGCAGTGAGCCCTCAAGAAACACTGAAGCTTTCTTT. The chain couples TRBV10-1 to TRBJ1-1; the D is unclear. The CDR3 covers 14 residues. Looked up from germline, CDR1 is WNHNN and CDR2 is SYGVQD (reference sequence). Trimming took 2 bases from V and 2 from J, leaving 9 bases between them.